This TCR beta chain derives from a study of OX40 agonist ivuxolimab in advanced cancers. V was pared by 4 bases and J by 4 bases, with 16 bases between. This CDR3 has 16 residues. Germline CDR1 is SGHTA and CDR2 is FQGNSA. Assay: immunoSEQ multiplex PCR; the TCRdb copy retains only in-frame clones and omits some. This sample has about 22,000 clones, with 70% to 90% found just once. Material: CD4+ or CD8+ T cells sorted from blood, obtained in a trial of the OX40 agonist ivuxolimab. This clonotype was obtained from an adult with an advanced solid tumor such as melanoma, head and neck, liver or kidney cancer. V is TRBV7-2 and J is TRBJ1-4; D remains unclear. For the CDR3, the DNA is TGTGCCAGCAGCTCTTTTTATACGGTTCTTAATGAAAAACTGTTTTTT. Translation gives CASSSFYTVLNEKLFF.